Following are 3 T cell receptor beta chains from one sample sequenced in a study of blood T cell repertoires in COVID-19. Some clones are missing from TCRdb's copy, which holds only in-frame ones; the method was immunoSEQ multiplex PCR. The sample has about 93,000 clones; roughly nine tenths are singletons. Sequencing input: peripheral blood. The receptors come from a man aged 60-69 years with COVID-19, enrolled during active disease.

J is TRBJ2-7 and V is TRBV7-6; no firm D call. CDR1 is SGHVS and CDR2 is FNYEAQ in the germline V gene. V lost 1 base to trimming and J lost 7 bases, with 11 bases between them. The CDR3 has 13 residues. The CDR3 reads CASSLGPSGEQYF. DNA of the CDR3: TGTGCCAGCAGCTTAGGGCCCTCCGGGGAGCAGTACTTC. Together with reference TRBV7-6 and TRBJ2-7, the CDR3 gives the full variable domain: GAGVSQSPRYKVTKRGQDVALRCDPISGHVSLYWYRQALGQGPEFLTYFNYEAQQDKSGLPNDRFSAERPEGSISTLTIQRTEQRDSAMYRCASSLGPSGEQYFGPGTRLTVT.

This clone occurred a few times. V gene TRBV5-1 combines with J gene TRBJ2-1, with 12 bases identical to TRBD2. Germline CDR1 and CDR2: SGHRS and YFSETQ. This CDR3 is built from 16 residues. V lost 0 bases, J lost 4 bases, and 2 bases stayed unmatched. Here the CDR3 DNA reads TGCGCCAGCAGCTTGGTAACTAGCGGGAGGTACAATGAGCAGTTCTTC. This translates into CASSLVTSGRYNEQFF.

As for this clone: This specimen includes other DNA sequences encoding the same CDR3. This chain uses TRBV5-1 with TRBJ1-5; D unresolved. CDR1 and CDR2 from the germline V gene are SGHRS and YFSETQ. V lost 2 bases and J lost 2, with 5 bases in between. This CDR3 spans 13 amino acids. CDR3: CASSFGGNQPQHF. The CDR3 DNA is TGCGCCAGCAGCTTCGGGGGCAATCAGCCCCAGCATTTT.